These T cell receptor beta chains were read from a single sample in a study of cytomegalovirus exposure and HLA in healthy donors. Clones were read by immunoSEQ multiplex PCR, and TCRdb kept only the in-frame ones, dropping some. The sample consists of roughly 110,000 clones, 77% of them appearing once. Input material: PBMCs. The source of these receptors is a middle-aged man in good health and CMV-seropositive. Both conserved end residues are part of each CDR3. The D gene is left open where the match is weak. Size is omitted from some rows. Given values are once, few, many or a class for expanded clones.

cdr3_length: 15; v_call: TRBV27; clone_size: .; j_call: TRBJ1-2; d_call: TRBD1; cdr3_aa: CASSRTGRLYYGYTF; cdr3_nt: TGTGCCAGCAGCCGGACAGGGCGATTATACTATGGCTACACCTTC
cdr3_length: 17; v_call: TRBV7-9; clone_size: .; j_call: TRBJ1-4; d_call: TRBD1; cdr3_aa: CASSPSLGQGPNEKLFF; cdr3_nt: TGTGCCAGCAGCCCCTCCCTCGGACAGGGCCCTAATGAAAAACTGTTTTTT
cdr3_length: 15; v_call: TRBV6-1; clone_size: .; j_call: TRBJ2-4; d_call: .; cdr3_aa: CASRPKTGNPGIQYF; cdr3_nt: TGTGCCAGCAGGCCAAAGACCGGGAACCCGGGGATTCAGTACTTC
cdr3_length: 15; v_call: TRBV19; clone_size: few; j_call: TRBJ1-2; d_call: TRBD1; cdr3_aa: CASSPGQGVYYGYTF; cdr3_nt: TGTGCCAGTAGTCCCGGACAGGGGGTTTACTATGGCTACACCTTC
cdr3_length: 16; v_call: TRBV5-4; clone_size: .; j_call: TRBJ2-7; d_call: .; cdr3_aa: CASSLGGVGGGDEQYF; cdr3_nt: TGTGCCAGCAGCTTGGGTGGGGTTGGGGGGGGCGACGAGCAGTACTTC
cdr3_length: 15; v_call: TRBV7-3; clone_size: .; j_call: TRBJ2-7; d_call: .; cdr3_aa: CASSLGFGLQYEQYF; cdr3_nt: TGTGCCAGCAGCTTAGGGTTTGGGCTTCAGTACGAGCAGTACTTC
cdr3_length: 13; v_call: TRBV6-1; clone_size: once; j_call: TRBJ1-5; d_call: .; cdr3_aa: CASSWTVFQPQHF; cdr3_nt: TGTGCCAGCTCCTGGACAGTTTTTCAGCCCCAGCATTTT
cdr3_length: 13; v_call: TRBV7-3; clone_size: .; j_call: TRBJ2-7; d_call: TRBD1; cdr3_aa: CASSRGQGYEQYF; cdr3_nt: TGTGCCAGCAGCCGGGGACAGGGCTACGAGCAGTACTTC
cdr3_length: 12; v_call: TRBV30; clone_size: .; j_call: TRBJ2-4; d_call: .; cdr3_aa: CAWGQGMNIQYF; cdr3_nt: TGTGCCTGGGGGCAGGGGATGAACATTCAGTACTTC
cdr3_length: 14; v_call: TRBV7-2; clone_size: .; j_call: TRBJ1-2; d_call: .; cdr3_aa: CASSLGGHDYGYTF; cdr3_nt: TGTGCCAGCAGCTTAGGGGGCCACGACTATGGCTACACCTTC
cdr3_length: 13; v_call: TRBV5-6; clone_size: .; j_call: TRBJ2-2; d_call: .; cdr3_aa: CASSLGGPGELFF; cdr3_nt: TGTGCCAGCAGCTTGGGGGGCCCCGGGGAGCTGTTTTTT
cdr3_length: 15; v_call: TRBV14; clone_size: .; j_call: TRBJ1-1; d_call: TRBD1; cdr3_aa: CASSHLGTGNTEAFF; cdr3_nt: TGTGCCAGCAGCCATCTAGGGACAGGGAACACTGAAGCTTTCTTT
cdr3_length: 17; v_call: TRBV11-2; clone_size: .; j_call: TRBJ1-3; d_call: .; cdr3_aa: CASSIMGSSISGNTIYF; cdr3_nt: TGTGCCAGCAGCATTATGGGCAGTTCTATCTCTGGAAACACCATATATTTT
cdr3_length: 14; v_call: TRBV18; clone_size: .; j_call: TRBJ2-1; d_call: TRBD2; cdr3_aa: CASSQTSGGNEQFF; cdr3_nt: TGTGCCAGCTCTCAGACTAGCGGGGGAAATGAGCAGTTCTTC
cdr3_length: 15; v_call: TRBV7-9; clone_size: .; j_call: TRBJ2-7; d_call: TRBD1; cdr3_aa: CASRRPGTGFGEQYF; cdr3_nt: TGTGCCAGCAGACGTCCCGGGACAGGGTTCGGCGAGCAGTACTTC
cdr3_length: 15; v_call: TRBV28; clone_size: once; j_call: TRBJ1-1; d_call: TRBD1; cdr3_aa: CASSLPQGAGTEAFF; cdr3_nt: TGTGCCAGCAGCCTACCGCAGGGGGCGGGGACTGAAGCTTTCTTT
cdr3_length: 15; v_call: TRBV19; clone_size: .; j_call: TRBJ2-7; d_call: .; cdr3_aa: CASRKDTKNSYEQYF; cdr3_nt: TGTGCCAGTAGGAAGGACACAAAAAACTCCTACGAGCAGTACTTC
cdr3_length: 15; v_call: TRBV5-1; clone_size: .; j_call: TRBJ2-3; d_call: .; cdr3_aa: CASKVVGGPVDTQYF; cdr3_nt: TGCGCCAGCAAAGTCGTGGGGGGGCCCGTAGATACGCAGTATTTT
cdr3_length: 15; v_call: TRBV4-3; clone_size: .; j_call: TRBJ2-7; d_call: TRBD1; cdr3_aa: CASSQSRTGFYEQYF; cdr3_nt: TGCGCCAGCAGCCAATCTAGGACAGGGTTCTACGAGCAGTACTTC
cdr3_length: 15; v_call: TRBV7-9; clone_size: .; j_call: TRBJ1-6; d_call: TRBD1; cdr3_aa: CSSSLGGTGISPLHF; cdr3_nt: TGTTCCAGCAGCTTAGGAGGGACAGGGATTTCACCCCTCCACTTT
cdr3_length: 15; v_call: TRBV4-3; clone_size: .; j_call: TRBJ1-5; d_call: .; cdr3_aa: CASSQDRVNNQPQHF; cdr3_nt: TGCGCCAGCAGCCAAGACAGGGTTAACAATCAGCCCCAGCATTTT
cdr3_length: 15; v_call: TRBV2; clone_size: .; j_call: TRBJ2-2; d_call: .; cdr3_aa: CASSEEGINTGELFF; cdr3_nt: TGTGCCAGCAGTGAAGAGGGGATTAACACCGGGGAGCTGTTTTTT
cdr3_length: 16; v_call: TRBV7-9; clone_size: .; j_call: TRBJ2-2; d_call: .; cdr3_aa: CSSSPSGGENTGELFF; cdr3_nt: TGTTCCAGCAGCCCGAGTGGAGGGGAGAACACCGGGGAGCTGTTTTTT
cdr3_length: 18; v_call: TRBV5-1; clone_size: few; j_call: TRBJ2-3; d_call: TRBD2; cdr3_aa: CASSLTRLAGAETDTQYF; cdr3_nt: TGCGCCAGCAGCCTTACCCGACTAGCGGGGGCCGAAACAGATACGCAGTATTTT
cdr3_length: 14; v_call: TRBV18; clone_size: .; j_call: TRBJ1-4; d_call: .; cdr3_aa: CASSPTDSNEKLFF; cdr3_nt: TGTGCCAGCTCACCGACAGATAGTAATGAAAAACTGTTTTTT
cdr3_length: 16; v_call: TRBV9; clone_size: .; j_call: TRBJ1-3; d_call: TRBD1; cdr3_aa: CASSLQQGYSGNTIYF; cdr3_nt: TGTGCCAGCAGCCTCCAACAGGGGTACTCTGGAAACACCATATATTTT
cdr3_length: 15; v_call: TRBV7-6; clone_size: .; j_call: TRBJ1-4; d_call: TRBD1; cdr3_aa: CASSRTGGVNEKLFF; cdr3_nt: TGTGCCAGCAGCCGGACAGGGGGCGTGAATGAAAAACTGTTTTTT
cdr3_length: 15; v_call: TRBV18; clone_size: few; j_call: TRBJ2-1; d_call: TRBD1; cdr3_aa: CASSPGTGVPNEQFF; cdr3_nt: TGTGCCAGCTCACCGGGGACAGGGGTCCCCAATGAGCAGTTCTTC
cdr3_length: 14; v_call: TRBV4-1; clone_size: few; j_call: TRBJ1-1; d_call: .; cdr3_aa: CASSQPTGNTEAFF; cdr3_nt: TGCGCCAGCAGCCAGCCGACAGGGAACACTGAAGCTTTCTTT
cdr3_length: 18; v_call: TRBV2; clone_size: .; j_call: TRBJ2-7; d_call: .; cdr3_aa: CASTPLDRTMAGSYEQYF; cdr3_nt: TGTGCCAGCACCCCTCTAGACCGGACCATGGCGGGTTCCTACGAGCAGTACTTC
cdr3_length: 14; v_call: TRBV7-2; clone_size: .; j_call: TRBJ1-1; d_call: .; cdr3_aa: CASSSGVMNTEAFF; cdr3_nt: TGTGCCAGCAGCTCCGGGGTAATGAACACTGAAGCTTTCTTT
cdr3_length: 14; v_call: TRBV6-5; clone_size: few; j_call: TRBJ1-5; d_call: TRBD1; cdr3_aa: CASSYSTGVQPQHF; cdr3_nt: TGTGCCAGCAGTTACTCGACAGGGGTTCAGCCCCAGCATTTT
cdr3_length: 16; v_call: TRBV6-6; clone_size: .; j_call: TRBJ1-5; d_call: TRBD1; cdr3_aa: CASSSDRGSINQPQHF; cdr3_nt: TGTGCCAGCAGTTCGGACAGGGGCTCTATCAATCAGCCCCAGCATTTT
cdr3_length: 16; v_call: TRBV5-6; clone_size: .; j_call: TRBJ2-6; d_call: .; cdr3_aa: CASSASGTLWANVLTF; cdr3_nt: TGTGCCAGCAGCGCGTCGGGGACACTCTGGGCCAACGTCCTGACTTTC
cdr3_length: 14; v_call: TRBV28; clone_size: .; j_call: TRBJ2-7; d_call: .; cdr3_aa: CASSLRSPLYEQYF; cdr3_nt: TGTGCCAGCAGTTTACGCAGTCCCCTCTACGAGCAGTACTTC
cdr3_length: 16; v_call: TRBV7-9; clone_size: .; j_call: TRBJ2-3; d_call: TRBD1; cdr3_aa: CASSLSGTGVGDTQYF; cdr3_nt: TGTGCCAGCAGCCTCTCCGGGACAGGGGTGGGAGATACGCAGTATTTT
cdr3_length: 15; v_call: TRBV6-4; clone_size: .; j_call: TRBJ2-1; d_call: TRBD2; cdr3_aa: CASSGTSGGYNEQFF; cdr3_nt: TGTGCCAGCAGTGGGACTAGCGGGGGATACAATGAGCAGTTCTTC
cdr3_length: 16; v_call: TRBV28; clone_size: .; j_call: TRBJ2-7; d_call: TRBD1; cdr3_aa: CASSFGTGGFLYEQYF; cdr3_nt: TGTGCCAGCAGTTTCGGGACAGGGGGCTTTCTCTACGAGCAGTACTTC
cdr3_length: 15; v_call: TRBV7-9; clone_size: few; j_call: TRBJ2-3; d_call: .; cdr3_aa: CASSLAGGKVDTQYF; cdr3_nt: TGTGCCAGCAGCTTAGCTGGGGGGAAAGTAGATACGCAGTATTTT
cdr3_length: 13; v_call: TRBV2; clone_size: .; j_call: TRBJ1-1; d_call: .; cdr3_aa: CASSVTGNTEAFF; cdr3_nt: TGTGCCAGCAGTGTGACAGGGAACACTGAAGCTTTCTTT
cdr3_length: 14; v_call: TRBV19; clone_size: .; j_call: TRBJ1-6; d_call: .; cdr3_aa: CASSIGRVNSPLHF; cdr3_nt: TGTGCCAGTAGTATAGGCAGGGTCAATTCACCCCTCCACTTT
cdr3_length: 14; v_call: TRBV6-6; clone_size: large; j_call: TRBJ1-5; d_call: .; cdr3_aa: CASSYSGGGQPQHF; cdr3_nt: TGTGCCAGCAGTTACTCGGGGGGAGGGCAGCCCCAGCATTTT
cdr3_length: 11; v_call: TRBV11-2; clone_size: .; j_call: TRBJ2-4; d_call: .; cdr3_aa: CASSPLNIQYF; cdr3_nt: TGTGCCAGCAGTCCCTTAAACATTCAGTACTTC